The present T cell receptor (beta chain) was sequenced within a study of cytomegalovirus exposure and HLA in healthy donors. Study-level results: Reports showed the classifier diagnosing cytomegalovirus status with high specificity and sensitivity.

A multiplex PCR was run with 60 Vbeta primers and 13 Jbeta primers. The protocol was immunoSEQ multiplex PCR, while the TCRdb copy is restricted to in-frame clones and leaves out a portion. This sample has approximately 160,000 clones, with about 80% found just once. About this clone: Its antigen remains unknown.

The CDR3 has 16 amino acids. Trimming took 0 bases from V and 1 from J, leaving 14 bases between them. CDR1 is SGHKS and CDR2 is YYEKEE in the germline V gene (reference sequence). This receptor was taken from a man aged 30 to 45 in good health and CMV-seropositive. This chain uses TRBV5-5 with TRBJ2-7, with D perhaps matching TRBD2 (6 bases). Sequencing was done on a sample of PBMCs. CDR3 amino acids: CASSLGIGGSSYEQYF. CDR3 in DNA: TGTGCCAGCAGCTTGGGGATTGGAGGGTCATCCTACGAGCAGTACTTC.